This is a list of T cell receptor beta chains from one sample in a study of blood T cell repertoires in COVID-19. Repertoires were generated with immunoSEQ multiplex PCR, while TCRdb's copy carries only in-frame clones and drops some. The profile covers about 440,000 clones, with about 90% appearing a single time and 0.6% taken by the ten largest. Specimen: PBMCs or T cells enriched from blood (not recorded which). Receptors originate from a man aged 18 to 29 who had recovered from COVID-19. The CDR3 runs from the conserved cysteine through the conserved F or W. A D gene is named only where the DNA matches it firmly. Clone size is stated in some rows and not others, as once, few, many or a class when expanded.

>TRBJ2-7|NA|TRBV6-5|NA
TGTGCCAGCAGTCCGGACTGGAGCTCCTACGAGCAGTACTTC
CASSPDWSSYEQYF
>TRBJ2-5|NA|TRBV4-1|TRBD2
TGCGCCAGCAGCCTTAGCGGGATTGGTGAGACCCAGTACTTC
CASSLSGIGETQYF
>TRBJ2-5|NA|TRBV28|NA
TGTGCCAGCAGTCCCAACTTGGAGACCCAGTACTTC
CASSPNLETQYF
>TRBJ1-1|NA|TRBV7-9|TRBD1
TGTGCCAGCAGCTCCCCGAAGGGGGCGAACACTGAAGCTTTCTTT
CASSSPKGANTEAFF
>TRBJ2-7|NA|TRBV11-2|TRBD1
TGTGCCAGCAGCTTAGTCCGGGACAGGGCCGAGCAGTACTTC
CASSLVRDRAEQYF
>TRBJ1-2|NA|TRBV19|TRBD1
TGTGCCAGTAGTAAGAGGGGACAGGGGGCTGCTAACTATGGCTACACCTTC
CASSKRGQGAANYGYTF
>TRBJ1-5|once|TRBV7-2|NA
TGTGCCAGCAGCTTAGAGCTCACCCGGAATCAGCCCCAGCATTTT
CASSLELTRNQPQHF
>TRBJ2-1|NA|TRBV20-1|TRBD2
TGCAGTGCTAGTCCAGCGGGGGGCCGCAATGAGCAGTTCTTC
CSASPAGGRNEQFF
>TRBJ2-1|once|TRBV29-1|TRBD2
TGCAGCGTTGAATCTAGCGGGAGGCACAATGAGCAGTTCTTC
CSVESSGRHNEQFF
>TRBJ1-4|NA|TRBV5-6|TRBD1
TGTGCCAGCAGCTTGGTCCCGGGACAGGACCCTAATGAAAAACTGTTTTTT
CASSLVPGQDPNEKLFF
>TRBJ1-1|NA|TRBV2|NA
TGTGCCAGCAGAAATCGACAGCGGAACACTGAAGCTTTCTTT
CASRNRQRNTEAFF
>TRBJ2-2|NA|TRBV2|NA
TGTGCCAGCCGGGTTGAAGTGAACACCGGGGAGCTGTTTTTT
CASRVEVNTGELFF
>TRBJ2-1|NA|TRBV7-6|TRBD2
TGTGCCAGCAGCTTGGTGGGAGGGGCCTCCTACAATGAGCAGTTCTTC
CASSLVGGASYNEQFF
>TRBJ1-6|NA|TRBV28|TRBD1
TGTGCCAGCAGTTCTCGACAGGGGAGCTCACCCCTCCACTTT
CASSSRQGSSPLHF
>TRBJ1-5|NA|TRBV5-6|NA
TGTGCCAGCAGCTTGTGGGCAGCAGGTAGCAATCAGCCCCAGCATTTT
CASSLWAAGSNQPQHF
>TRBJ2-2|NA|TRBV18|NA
TGTGCCAGCTCACCACCCCTCACCGGGGAGCTGTTTTTT
CASSPPLTGELFF
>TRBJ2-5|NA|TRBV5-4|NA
TGTGCCAGCAGCTTTTACGGGAGGACAAGGGGGGAGACCCAGTACTTC
CASSFYGRTRGETQYF
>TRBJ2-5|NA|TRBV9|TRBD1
TGTGCCAGCAGCGCCGACAGGGTTCTCGAGTTTAGCTTACAAGAGACCCAGTACTTC
CASSADRVLEFSLQETQYF
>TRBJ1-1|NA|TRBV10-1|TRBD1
TGCGCCAGCAGTGGTGACAGGGACACTGAAGCTTTCTTT
CASSGDRDTEAFF
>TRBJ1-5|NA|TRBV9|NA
TGTGCCAGCAGCGTATCCGGGAACAATCAGCCCCAGCATTTT
CASSVSGNNQPQHF
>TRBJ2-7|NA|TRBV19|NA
TGTGCCAGTAGTATGCGGCCGCTGATCCCCTACGAGCAGTACTTC
CASSMRPLIPYEQYF